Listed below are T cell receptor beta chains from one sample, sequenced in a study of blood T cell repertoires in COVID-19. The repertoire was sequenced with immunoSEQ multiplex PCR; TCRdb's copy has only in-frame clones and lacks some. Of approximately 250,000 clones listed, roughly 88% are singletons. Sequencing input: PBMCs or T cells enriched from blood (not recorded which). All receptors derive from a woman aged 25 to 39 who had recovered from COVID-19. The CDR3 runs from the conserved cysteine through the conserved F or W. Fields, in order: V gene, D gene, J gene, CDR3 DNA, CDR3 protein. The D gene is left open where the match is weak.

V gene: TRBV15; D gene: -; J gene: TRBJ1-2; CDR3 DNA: TGTGCCACCAGCAGATGGGACTCGCATGGCTACACCTTC; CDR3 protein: CATSRWDSHGYTF
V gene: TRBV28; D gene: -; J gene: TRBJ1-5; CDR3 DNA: TGTGCCAGCAGTTCGGGAATCCAGCCCCAGCATTTT; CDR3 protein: CASSSGIQPQHF
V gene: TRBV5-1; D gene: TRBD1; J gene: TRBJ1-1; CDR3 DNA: TGCGCCAGCAGCTCCACACAGGGGGGGAACACTGAAGCTTTCTTT; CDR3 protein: CASSSTQGGNTEAFF
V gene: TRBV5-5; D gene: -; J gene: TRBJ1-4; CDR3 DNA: TGTGCCAGCAGCTCGTGGAATCCACAGGGTAGGCTGTTTTTT; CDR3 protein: CASSSWNPQGRLFF
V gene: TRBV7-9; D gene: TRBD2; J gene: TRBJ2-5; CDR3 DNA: TGTGCCAGCAGAGGAATAGCGGGTCGGGAAGGATCTCAAGAGACCCAGTACTTC; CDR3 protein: CASRGIAGREGSQETQYF
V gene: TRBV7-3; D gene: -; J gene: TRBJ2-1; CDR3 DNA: TGTGCCAGCAGCTTAACAGCGAGTAGCTCCTACAATGAGCAGTTCTTC; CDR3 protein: CASSLTASSSYNEQFF
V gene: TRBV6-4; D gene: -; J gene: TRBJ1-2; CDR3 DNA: TGTGCCAGCAGCCGCTCCGGCTATGGCTACACCTTC; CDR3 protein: CASSRSGYGYTF
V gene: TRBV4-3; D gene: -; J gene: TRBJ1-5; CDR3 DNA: TGCGCCAGCAGCCCAGTTCGCGGAGGCAATCAGCCCCAGCATTTT; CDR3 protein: CASSPVRGGNQPQHF
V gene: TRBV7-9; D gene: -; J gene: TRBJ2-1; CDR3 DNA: TGTGCCAGCAGCTCCCGGACAGCGAGCTCCTACAATGAGCAGTTCTTC; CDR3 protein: CASSSRTASSYNEQFF
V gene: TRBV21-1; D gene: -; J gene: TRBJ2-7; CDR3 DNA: TGTGCCAGCAGCAAAGGACAGGGGATAATCTACGAGCAGTACTTC; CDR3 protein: CASSKGQGIIYEQYF